This T cell receptor beta chain was identified during a study of cytomegalovirus exposure and HLA in healthy donors (dated by TCRdb to about 2017). Background for the entire study: A later analysis indicated that the 130 or so validation repertoires were generated on the platform also employed for the 600 to 750 repertoires of the first cohort. Besides the first cohort of 666 subjects, a separate validation cohort made up of 120 different subjects was used. The aim of the study was to test whether cataloging public T cell receptors could identify signatures of past pathogen exposure. To predict cytomegalovirus infection status, the study brought together high-throughput TCR immunosequencing, statistical association of individual TCRs with disease status, and machine learning. The investigation overall reported the following: A few of the identified cytomegalovirus-associated TCR beta chains were confirmed in vitro to be specific for cytomegalovirus antigens. The authors suggested that the approach could potentially be extended to other disease states and immunological phenotypes. Most TCR sequences were seen in very few donors, while some public TCRs were found in many individuals. A later analysis had no HLA typing for the validation cohort, so co-occurrence there was scored across all 110 or so repertoires. The classifier was reported to diagnose cytomegalovirus status with high specificity and sensitivity in both the original cohort and the validation cohort. Of the cluster scores, approximately 95% were above 0 in a later analysis, which found that TCRs clustered in the first cohort also tended to co-occur in the 120 or so validation repertoires. The study listed around 160 TCR beta chains as associated with cytomegalovirus.

The method behind the library was the immunoSEQ multiplex PCR assay. From the authors' description of their analysis: A statistical classification framework was developed to diagnose cytomegalovirus status using the catalog of TCR beta chain sequences. TCRdb provides this immuneACCESS table in a form limited to in-frame rearrangements. Some clones are lacking; in checked studies, under half of them reflect an unresolved V gene, and why the rest are absent is not known. V and J calls and clone size are given by that table; D and trimming were obtained from the DNA. The sample table shows 130,000 to 150,000 clones, and roughly 87% are seen once. Roughly 4.8% of the sample belongs to the ten largest clones. Donors formed part of the validation cohort, which comprised over a hundred subjects and was distinct from the first cohort of 690 or so subjects. The CDR3 measures 15 amino acids from cysteine to phenylalanine. Only the CDR3 DNA is retained, 45 bases long and in frame from the first base. From a lookup of the germline V gene (reference sequence), CDR1 and CDR2 are LNHDA and SQIVND. V is cut back by 4 bases and J by 7 bases, with 9 bases in the junction unmatched.

This clone has just a few counts. The specificity of this receptor is unknown. Base qualities are not provided; no much larger clone lies one nucleotide away. The sequence joins TRBV19 to TRBJ2-2; the central 7 bases match TRBD2. The sequenced sample was PBMCs. This clonotype was obtained from a man between 18 and 29 years old in good health and CMV-seropositive. The CDR3 protein is CASSSNPGRDGELFF. The DNA reads as follows: TGTGCCAGTAGTAGTAATCCAGGGAGGGACGGGGAGCTGTTTTTT.